Listed below are T cell receptor beta chains from one sample, sequenced in a study of regulatory T cells in long-lasting Graves disease. TCRdb re-called the multiplex PCR reads through MiXCR, storing one row per CDR3 protein. The data hold 500,000 to 800,000 distinct CDR3 sequences, with about 32% observed a single time. Sequencing was performed on peripheral blood mononuclear cells (PBMCs), taken when the disease was refractory, from a patient treated with antithyroid drugs. These receptors came from a female donor with Graves disease. Each CDR3 is given with its conserved first and last residue. The D gene is left open where the match is weak. A clone size is listed for some rows: how often the clone was seen (once, few, many), or a class if it is expanded.

>-|-|TRBJ1-2|TRBV20-1
CSARARRGERGYTF
TGCAGTGCTAGAGCGCGGAGGGGAGAAAGAGGCTACACCTTC
>few|-|TRBJ1-1|TRBV27
CASSLDPTASAFF
TGTGCCAGCAGTTTAGACCCCACCGCCTCGGCTTTCTTT
>-|-|TRBJ2-2|TRBV20-1
CSADSGANTGELFF
TGCAGTGCGGACAGCGGGGCGAACACCGGGGAGCTGTTTTTT
>many|-|TRBJ1-2|TRBV2
CASSYTRLLGYTF
TGTGCCAGCAGTTACACCAGACTTCTTGGCTACACCTTC
>-|TRBD1|TRBJ1-5|TRBV18
CASSWTGVQPQHF
TGTGCCAGCTCATGGACAGGGGTCCAGCCCCAGCATTTT
>-|-|TRBJ1-2|TRBV5-1
CASRLLIPGEDYGYTF
TGCGCCAGCAGGCTATTGATTCCAGGGGAAGACTATGGCTACACCTTC
>-|-|TRBJ1-5|TRBV27
CASSLSTLGQPQHF
TGTGCCAGCAGTTTATCGACCTTGGGGCAGCCCCAGCATTTT
>few|-|TRBJ2-7|TRBV5-1
CASKQGPPSEQYF
TGCGCCAGCAAGCAGGGGCCGCCTAGCGAGCAGTACTTC
>-|TRBD1|TRBJ2-1|TRBV2
CASRGQSSYNEQFF
TGTGCCAGCAGGGGACAGAGCTCCTACAATGAGCAGTTCTTC
>many|-|TRBJ2-4|TRBV12-3/TRBV12-4
CASSLVGHRDIQYF
TGTGCCAGCAGTTTAGTGGGACACCGGGACATTCAGTACTTC
>few|TRBD2|TRBJ2-7|TRBV7-9
CASSFLAPGGSYEQYF
TGTGCCAGCAGTTTTCTCGCCCCGGGGGGCTCCTACGAGCAGTACTTC
>-|TRBD2|TRBJ2-7|TRBV5-1
CASSLDPGGSPYEQYF
TGCGCCAGCAGCTTGGACCCGGGAGGTTCCCCCTACGAGCAGTACTTC
>-|-|TRBJ2-7|TRBV30
CAWERDSPSEQYF
TGTGCCTGGGAGAGAGACAGTCCCAGCGAGCAGTACTTC
>-|-|TRBJ2-7|TRBV6-1
CASRRTFKLEDEQYF
TGTGCCAGCAGGCGGACCTTTAAGCTGGAGGACGAGCAGTACTTC
>many|TRBD1|TRBJ1-1|TRBV19
CASSSRTGGISTGTEAFF
TGTGCCAGTAGTTCCCGGACAGGGGGCATTTCGACAGGCACTGAAGCTTTCTTT
>-|-|TRBJ1-2|TRBV12-3/TRBV12-4
CASSPTNGGGPDDYGYTF
TGTGCCAGCAGTCCCACCAACGGGGGGGGGCCCGATGATTATGGCTACACCTTC
>many|-|TRBJ1-1|TRBV7-8
CASSTTVNTEAFF
TGTGCCAGCAGCACGACAGTGAACACTGAAGCTTTCTTT
>-|-|TRBJ2-2|TRBV7-3
CASSPDAGELFF
TGTGCCAGCAGCCCCGATGCCGGGGAGCTGTTTTTT
>once|TRBD1|TRBJ2-5|TRBV4-1
CASSQDGTGAETQYF
TGCGCCAGCAGCCAAGATGGGACAGGGGCAGAGACCCAGTACTTC
>few|TRBD1|TRBJ1-2|TRBV29-1
CSDLGQPNYGYTF
TGCAGCGACCTGGGACAGCCCAACTATGGCTACACCTTC
>-|-|TRBJ1-2|TRBV19
CASSTPVRRMEGYTF
TGTGCCAGTAGTACTCCCGTCAGGAGGATGGAAGGCTACACCTTC
>-|-|TRBJ1-2|TRBV6-9
CASSSGIHGYTF
TGTGCCAGCAGTTCAGGGATCCATGGCTACACCTTC
>-|TRBD1|TRBJ2-7|TRBV19
CASSGDIRTGAAYEQYF
TGTGCCAGTAGTGGGGACATAAGAACAGGGGCAGCCTACGAGCAGTACTTC
>few|-|TRBJ1-2|TRBV13
CASSLAWGSYGYTF
TGTGCCAGCAGCTTAGCGTGGGGTTCCTATGGCTACACCTTC
>few|TRBD2|TRBJ2-7|TRBV6-2/TRBV6-3
CASSYSPRASGRMYEQYF
TGTGCCAGCAGTTACTCGCCTCGAGCGAGCGGGAGGATGTACGAGCAGTACTTC
>few|-|TRBJ2-7|TRBV5-6
CASSLVQQGEDF
TGTGCCAGCAGCTTGGTTCAGCAGGGAGAGGACTTC
>-|TRBD2|TRBJ2-7|TRBV7-6
CASTRSGSLLSYEQYF
TGTGCCAGCACCCGAAGCGGGAGCCTCCTCTCCTACGAGCAGTACTTC
>-|TRBD1|TRBJ1-4|TRBV11-2
CASSYRTGSQREKLFF
TGTGCCAGCAGCTACCGGACAGGGAGTCAGCGAGAAAAACTGTTTTTT
>many|TRBD1|TRBJ1-2|TRBV5-1
CASSLGDRGTYGYTF
TGCGCCAGCAGCTTGGGGGACAGGGGTACCTATGGCTACACCTTC
>many|-|TRBJ1-1|TRBV20-1
CSARVRDMNTEAFF
TGCAGTGCTAGGGTCCGGGACATGAACACTGAAGCTTTCTTT
>once|-|TRBJ1-5|TRBV18
CASSPVGPGSNQPQHF
TGTGCCAGCTCACCAGTGGGCCCCGGGAGCAATCAGCCCCAGCATTTT
>few|-|TRBJ2-5|TRBV12-3/TRBV12-4
CASNFRETQYF
TGTGCCAGCAATTTCCGGGAGACCCAGTACTTC